A selection of T cell receptor beta chains follows, all from one sample in a study of T-cell reconstitution after alpha-beta-depleted transplantation in children. Using its own MiXCR run on the PCR reads, TCRdb lists one record per CDR3 protein. This table holds about 300,000 distinct CDR3 sequences, around 9.1% found once. This specimen was PBMCs, taken before TCRalphabeta/CD19-depleted stem cell transplant. The receptors originated from a boy in the first two years of life with acute myeloid leukemia, due to receive a stem cell transplant. Both conserved end residues are part of each CDR3. D genes are given only for firm matches. Not every row has a clone size; where given, it reads once, few, many or a size class.

TRBV7-2	TRBJ1-5	NA	NA	14	TGTGCCAGCAGCACACAGCATAGCAATCAGCCCCAGCATTTT	CASSTQHSNQPQHF
TRBV7-9	TRBJ1-3	NA	many	14	TGTGCCAGCAGCCCCGTCAGTTCTGGAAACACCATATATTTT	CASSPVSSGNTIYF
TRBV5-1	TRBJ1-1	TRBD1	NA	14	TGCGCCAGCAGCTCTTGGACAGGGGGCGTAGAAGCTTTCTTT	CASSSWTGGVEAFF
TRBV29-1	TRBJ2-1	TRBD2	many	14	TGCAGCGCTTTGACTAGCGGGAGTTACAATGAGCAGTTCTTC	CSALTSGSYNEQFF
TRBV7-2	TRBJ2-7	NA	many	14	TGTGCCAGCAGCTTTCTCGGGACATCCTACGAGCAGTACTTC	CASSFLGTSYEQYF
TRBV9	TRBJ2-2	NA	few	15	TGTGCCAGCAGCCCCGAAGGCCGGAGGAACGGGGAGCTGTTTTTT	CASSPEGRRNGELFF
TRBV7-9	TRBJ2-2	NA	many	14	TGTGCCAGCAGCTTCTGGCCTGAATTCGGGGAGCTGTTTTTT	CASSFWPEFGELFF
TRBV4-3	TRBJ2-1	TRBD2	many	19	TGCGCCAGCAGCCAAGAATCTAGCGGGAGGGCCAGGTCCTACAATGAGCAGTTCTTC	CASSQESSGRARSYNEQFF
TRBV6-1	TRBJ2-2	TRBD1	many	18	TGTGCCAGCAGTGAATATTATATGGACAGGGCGCGGACCGGGGAGCTGTTTTTT	CASSEYYMDRARTGELFF
TRBV12-3/TRBV12-4	TRBJ2-2	NA	many	13	TGTGCCAGCAGTGGAAGGGGTAGCGGGGAGCTGTTTTTT	CASSGRGSGELFF
TRBV6-5	TRBJ2-7	NA	NA	15	TGTGCCAGCTCGGCATTTCCGAGCAGCACCTACGAGCAGTACTTC	CASSAFPSSTYEQYF
TRBV12-3/TRBV12-4	TRBJ2-1	NA	few	16	TGTGCCAGCAGTTTTATCGGGTTGAGCTCCTACAATGAGCAGTTCTTC	CASSFIGLSSYNEQFF
TRBV20-1	TRBJ2-5	NA	many	13	TGCAGTGCTAGAGATCTGAATGAAGAGACCCAGTACTTC	CSARDLNEETQYF
TRBV15	TRBJ2-7	NA	many	14	TGTGCCACCAGCGGAAGACAGGCCTCCTACGAGCAGTACTTC	CATSGRQASYEQYF
TRBV7-3	TRBJ2-2	NA	many	12	TGTGCCAGCAGCTTACAACCCGGGGAGCTGTTTTTT	CASSLQPGELFF
TRBV5-1	TRBJ2-5	TRBD2	many	16	TGCGCCAGCAGCTTAGGAGCGGGAGTCCTCCAAGAGACCCAGTACTTC	CASSLGAGVLQETQYF
TRBV9	TRBJ2-3	NA	few	12	TGTGCCAGCAGCGTAAGCTCAGATACGCAGTATTTT	CASSVSSDTQYF
TRBV7-9	TRBJ2-2	NA	NA	17	TGTGCCAGCAGCTTAGGACAGGAGAACCTGAGCACCGGGGAGCTGTTTTTT	CASSLGQENLSTGELFF
TRBV7-6	TRBJ2-2	NA	many	14	TGTGCCAGCAGCTTAGGGATCAACACCGGGGAGCTGTTTTTT	CASSLGINTGELFF
TRBV10-3	TRBJ2-7	NA	many	12	TGTGCCATCGGGGGGAAAGAGTACGAGCAGTACTTC	CAIGGKEYEQYF
TRBV9	TRBJ2-1	TRBD1	many	15	TGTGCCAGCAGCGTAGACAGGGGCCTTTACAATGAGCAGTTCTTC	CASSVDRGLYNEQFF
TRBV5-5	TRBJ2-3	TRBD1	many	14	TGTGCCAGCGCCACAGGGGGCCGCACAGATACGCAGTATTTT	CASATGGRTDTQYF
TRBV29-1	TRBJ2-5	TRBD1	once	14	TGCAGCACCACCGGGACAGGGGGCCAAGAGACCCAGTACTTC	CSTTGTGGQETQYF
TRBV29-1	TRBJ1-2	TRBD1	many	13	TGCAGCGTGGGGGACAGGGGGTACTATGGCTACACCTTC	CSVGDRGYYGYTF
TRBV5-1	TRBJ1-2	NA	many	13	TGCGCCAGCAGCTTGGGCAGGATTGATGGCTACACCTTC	CASSLGRIDGYTF
TRBV7-9	TRBJ2-1	TRBD1	NA	15	TGTGCCAGCAGCCCCCCCGGGACAGGTGATGATGAGCAGTTCTTC	CASSPPGTGDDEQFF
TRBV20-1	TRBJ2-1	TRBD1	NA	16	TGCTGTGCTGGAAGGGACAGGCGCCTGACCTACAATGAGCAGTTCTTC	CCAGRDRRLTYNEQFF
TRBV7-2	TRBJ1-6	NA	many	15	TGTGCCAGCAGCTTTCGAAGGACAGATAATTCACCCCTCCACTTT	CASSFRRTDNSPLHF
TRBV5-1	TRBJ1-5	TRBD1	NA	17	TGCGCCAGCAGCTTGGGGCCCACCCGACAGGGTAATCAGCCCCAGCATTTT	CASSLGPTRQGNQPQHF
TRBV5-4	TRBJ2-2	TRBD2	NA	23	TGTGCCAGCAGCTTGGCGGTTATCCTGCGGCTAGCGGGAGGGGGAAAGGACACCGGGGAGCTGTTTTTT	CASSLAVILRLAGGGKDTGELFF
TRBV6-5	TRBJ1-5	NA	many	15	TGTGCCAGCAGTTACTCAGGCAGGGGCGGTCAGCCCCAGCATTTT	CASSYSGRGGQPQHF
TRBV11-3	TRBJ2-5	NA	NA	15	TGTGCCAGCAGCATTTACGAGGGCGGGGAAGAGACCCAGTACTTC	CASSIYEGGEETQYF
TRBV5-5	TRBJ1-1	NA	many	15	TGTGCCAGCAGCGGTTCGCAGGGGCGCTCCACTGAAGCTTTCTTT	CASSGSQGRSTEAFF
TRBV7-9	TRBJ2-7	TRBD1	many	13	TGTGCCAGCAGCTCCGGGACAGGGGACGAGCAGTACTTC	CASSSGTGDEQYF
TRBV7-9	TRBJ1-1	NA	many	14	TGTGCCAGCAGCTATGACAGTCCGAACACTGAAGCTTTCTTT	CASSYDSPNTEAFF
TRBV28	TRBJ2-3	TRBD2	few	16	TGTGCCAGCAGTTTAGGGGTAGCGGGACCCACAGATACGCAGTATTTT	CASSLGVAGPTDTQYF
TRBV15	TRBJ2-1	TRBD2	many	16	TGTGCCACCAGCGTCGGGACTAGCGGGAGCCACAATGAGCAGTTCTTC	CATSVGTSGSHNEQFF
TRBV6-5	TRBJ2-5	NA	few	14	TGTGCCAGCAGTTATGGGACGGACCAAGAGACCCAGTACTTC	CASSYGTDQETQYF
TRBV18	TRBJ2-7	NA	NA	14	TGTGCCAGCTCACCTTCCGGTCGGTACGACGAGCAGTACTTC	CASSPSGRYDEQYF
TRBV4-3	TRBJ2-7	TRBD1	many	14	TGCGCCAGCAGCCAGGGGGACAGGGCCTACGAGCAGTACTTC	CASSQGDRAYEQYF
TRBV11-2	TRBJ2-1	NA	few	14	TGTGCCAGCACCTTAACGGGGGGCTCGAATGAGCAGTTCTTC	CASTLTGGSNEQFF
TRBV27	TRBJ2-7	NA	NA	13	TGTGCCAGCATTTTCCGGACGGGCTACGAGCAGTACTTC	CASIFRTGYEQYF
TRBV28	TRBJ1-1	NA	many	17	TGTGCCAGCAGTTTGTCCGGACCGGACAGTTTGAACACTGAAGCTTTCTTT	CASSLSGPDSLNTEAFF
TRBV12-3/TRBV12-4	TRBJ2-7	NA	many	13	TGTGCCAGCAGTTTCGGACAGAGCTACGAGCAGTACTTC	CASSFGQSYEQYF
TRBV28	TRBJ2-6	TRBD1	few	18	TGTGCCAGCAGTTTTTCGGGACAGGTCATCTCTGGGGCCAACGTCCTGACTTTC	CASSFSGQVISGANVLTF
TRBV27	TRBJ2-2	TRBD2	many	15	TGTGCCAGCGCGGGACTAGCGGGGTACACCGGGGAGCTGTTTTTT	CASAGLAGYTGELFF
TRBV7-9	TRBJ2-5	NA	many	15	TGTGCCAGCAGCTTAGCAGGGGAGTACCAAGAGACCCAGTACTTC	CASSLAGEYQETQYF
TRBV7-2	TRBJ1-3	NA	many	11	TGTGCCAGCAGCTTAGGGGAGGCCATATATTTT	CASSLGEAIYF
TRBV6-5	TRBJ1-4	TRBD1	many	15	TGTGCCAGCAGTTACCGGACAGGGTTGGGAGAAAAACTGTTTTTT	CASSYRTGLGEKLFF
TRBV2	TRBJ1-3	NA	many	14	TGTGCCAGCAGATCTGACAGGACTGGAAACACCATATATTTT	CASRSDRTGNTIYF
TRBV10-3	TRBJ1-1	TRBD1	NA	13	TGTGCCATCAGTGAGTCGGGGGGACAGGGTGCTTTCTTT	CAISESGGQGAFF
TRBV3-1	TRBJ2-7	NA	many	14	TGTGCCAGCAGCCAAGCTGGGGGTCCCTACGAGCAGTACTTC	CASSQAGGPYEQYF
TRBV6-1	TRBJ1-6	TRBD1	many	14	TGTGCCAGCAGTCGACAGGGGGTTAGTTCACCCCTCCACTTT	CASSRQGVSSPLHF
TRBV13	TRBJ2-4	NA	many	16	TGTGCCAGCAGCTTAGAAGGCCTTGGAGGCAAAAACATTCAGTACTTC	CASSLEGLGGKNIQYF
TRBV10-3	TRBJ1-6	NA	many	14	TGTGCCATCAGTTACAGGGCCACCCACCCCCATTTGGTCTTT	CAISYRATHPHLVF
TRBV5-1	TRBJ1-5	NA	many	15	TGCGCCAGCAGCTTGGGTGTGAGTGGCAATCAGCCCCAGCATTTT	CASSLGVSGNQPQHF
TRBV29-1	TRBJ2-7	NA	many	13	TGCAGCGTTGGGACAGTCTTCTCCTACGAGCAGTACTTC	CSVGTVFSYEQYF
TRBV28	TRBJ1-5	NA	many	12	TGTGCCAGCAGTTCCCGTTGGCAGCCCCAGCATTTT	CASSSRWQPQHF
TRBV20-1	TRBJ1-5	TRBD1	many	12	TGCAGTGCCGGGGACAGAGATCTGCCCCAGCATTTT	CSAGDRDLPQHF